This is a list of T cell receptor beta chains from one sample in a study of shared clonotypes between healthy human individuals. The protocol was immunoSEQ multiplex PCR, while the TCRdb copy is restricted to in-frame clones and leaves out a portion. Here the sample spans millions of clones, roughly nine tenths being singletons. The sequenced sample consisted of naive CD4+ T cells sorted from blood. The receptors were gathered from a man between 18 and 29 years old in good health. Both conserved end residues are part of each CDR3. The D gene is left open where the match is weak. Expanded clones get a size class; other rows say once, few or many, or leave the size out.

j_gene	abundance	d_gene	v_gene	CDR3nt	CDR3aa
TRBJ1-5	once	-	TRBV6-6	TGTGCCAGCAGTTATGGCCAGGCGAACAATCAGCCCCAGCATTTT	CASSYGQANNQPQHF
TRBJ2-7	-	TRBD1	TRBV5-6	TGTGCCAGCAGCATACTATCAGGGGGAATACCCTACGAGCAGTACTTC	CASSILSGGIPYEQYF
TRBJ2-3	-	-	TRBV5-1	TGCGCCAGCAGCTTAGACGGAATCACAGATACGCAGTATTTT	CASSLDGITDTQYF
TRBJ2-5	-	TRBD2	TRBV27	TGTGCCAGCAAACCTTTAGCGGGGCAACAAGAGACCCAGTACTTC	CASKPLAGQQETQYF
TRBJ2-7	-	-	TRBV7-6	TGTGCCAGCAGCAAGTTCGGACCCACCTACGAGCAGTACTTC	CASSKFGPTYEQYF
TRBJ2-3	-	TRBD1	TRBV5-1	TGCGCCAGCAGCTCCACAGGGGCCGCAGATACGCAGTATTTT	CASSSTGAADTQYF
TRBJ2-7	-	TRBD2	TRBV25-1	TGTGCCAGCAGTGAACTCGGGACTAGCGGGACCGATCAGTACTTC	CASSELGTSGTDQYF
TRBJ1-6	-	-	TRBV21-1	TGTGCCAGCAGCAAAGGCACAGGGCCTAATTCACCCCTCCACTTT	CASSKGTGPNSPLHF
TRBJ1-6	-	-	TRBV6-1	TGTGCCAGCAGGAGGTCTCTAAGCGATAATTCACCCCTCCACTTT	CASRRSLSDNSPLHF
TRBJ1-1	-	-	TRBV6-1	TGTGCCAGCACCTACACAGCCGGGGGGAGCACTGAAGCTTTCTTT	CASTYTAGGSTEAFF
TRBJ1-5	-	TRBD1	TRBV10-3	TGTGCCATCAGTGAGGACAGGGGAGGTAATCAGCCCCAGCATTTT	CAISEDRGGNQPQHF
TRBJ2-7	-	TRBD1	TRBV18	TGTGCCAGCTCACCCGGGACAGGGATCCAATACGAGCAGTACTTC	CASSPGTGIQYEQYF
TRBJ2-3	-	-	TRBV2	TGTGCCAGCAAAAGGCAGGGCACAGATACGCAGTATTTT	CASKRQGTDTQYF
TRBJ2-5	-	TRBD2	TRBV30	TGTGCCTGGACCAGTAGCGGGCGCAGGCGTATGGAGACCCAGTACTTC	CAWTSSGRRRMETQYF
TRBJ2-3	-	TRBD1	TRBV5-4	TGTGCCAGCAGCATGCAGGGGGCAATAGGTGATACGCAGTATTTT	CASSMQGAIGDTQYF
TRBJ2-1	-	TRBD2	TRBV10-3	TGTGCCATCAGTGGACTAGCGGGAGGGGATGAGCAGTTCTTC	CAISGLAGGDEQFF
TRBJ1-6	-	-	TRBV5-6	TGTGCCAGCAGCTTGTTCAGTTCACCCCTCCACTTT	CASSLFSSPLHF
TRBJ1-2	few	-	TRBV5-6	TGTGCCAGCAGCTTCCAGGGCAACTATGGCTACACCTTC	CASSFQGNYGYTF
TRBJ2-7	-	-	TRBV6-1	TGTGCCAGCCGTGGGGAATACGAGCAGTACTTC	CASRGEYEQYF
TRBJ2-2	-	TRBD1	TRBV7-9	TGTGCCAGCAGCGCCCCGGACAGGGTAATGTCCCCCGTAGGGGAGCTGTTTTTT	CASSAPDRVMSPVGELFF
TRBJ2-2	-	-	TRBV29-1	TGCAGCGTTGGTGAGGGTTCGAACACCGGGGAGCTGTTTTTT	CSVGEGSNTGELFF
TRBJ1-5	-	TRBD1	TRBV5-8	TGTGCCAGCAGCTTGGGACAGGGTTTCAATCAGCCCCAGCATTTT	CASSLGQGFNQPQHF
TRBJ1-4	once	-	TRBV7-2	TGTGCCAGCAGCTTAGGGACAGTACCACCAAGAAAACTGTTTTTT	CASSLGTVPPRKLFF
TRBJ2-7	-	-	TRBV5-4	TGTGCCAGCAGCCCGGCCGGACGGTCCTACGAGCAGTACTTC	CASSPAGRSYEQYF
TRBJ1-2	-	-	TRBV2	TGTGCCAGCAGACAGGGTAGCTATGGCTACACCTTC	CASRQGSYGYTF
TRBJ2-7	-	TRBD1	TRBV5-1	TGCGCCAGCAGTAGAGACAGGGTGAAGGTCTACGAGCAGTACTTC	CASSRDRVKVYEQYF
TRBJ1-5	-	-	TRBV6-5	TGTGCCAGCAAAGCAAGGAATCAGCCCCAGCATTTT	CASKARNQPQHF
TRBJ2-2	-	TRBD1	TRBV25-1	TGTGCCAGCAGTGAGGACAGGGCGACCGGGGAGCTGTTTTTT	CASSEDRATGELFF
TRBJ1-4	-	TRBD1	TRBV30	TGTGCCTGGAGTGTAAGGGACAGGCTGGAAAAACTGTTTTTT	CAWSVRDRLEKLFF
TRBJ1-2	-	-	TRBV6-4	TGTGCCAGCAGTGAAGCCGGGTATGGCTACACCTTC	CASSEAGYGYTF
TRBJ2-1	-	-	TRBV14	TGTGCCAGCAGCCCCCCCGGGGGGCAAACGTGGTTCTTC	CASSPPGGQTWFF
TRBJ1-6	-	-	TRBV30	TGTGCCCGGCACGAGGGGACAAGGACGGATCGTAATTCACCCCTCCACTTT	CARHEGTRTDRNSPLHF
TRBJ1-5	few	TRBD1	TRBV30	TGTGCCTGGAGGCCCGGGACAGGGATCCCTATTAGCAATCAGCCCCAGCATTTT	CAWRPGTGIPISNQPQHF
TRBJ2-3	-	TRBD2	TRBV4-3	TGCGCCAGCAGCCCTGAAAGGACTAGCGGGAGGGTAGGGACGCAGTATTTT	CASSPERTSGRVGTQYF
TRBJ1-6	-	-	TRBV18	TGTGCCAGCTCACCAAAAGAAGGGGGATATAATTCACCCCTCCACTTT	CASSPKEGGYNSPLHF
TRBJ1-1	-	-	TRBV5-1	TGCGCCAGCAGCCTTATGCCAGGGAGCCCTGAAGCTTTCTTT	CASSLMPGSPEAFF
TRBJ1-1	-	TRBD1	TRBV2	TGTGCCAGCAGTGACCGGACAGGGAGTAACACTGAAGCTTTCTTT	CASSDRTGSNTEAFF
TRBJ1-5	-	-	TRBV5-8	TGTGCCAGCAGCTTAATCTTGTTGACTTTTTATAGCAATCAGCCCCAGCATTTT	CASSLILLTFYSNQPQHF
TRBJ2-1	-	-	TRBV10-3	TGTGCCATCAGTCGGGCACGGGACTCCCCCACCAATGAGCAGTTCTTC	CAISRARDSPTNEQFF